The present entry profiles one T cell receptor beta chain with its context. Trimming took 6 bases from V and 3 from J, leaving 5 bases between them. Germline V gives CDR1 SNHLY, CDR2 FYNNEI. This CDR3 is 11 amino acids long. This sample is drawn from a study of T cell responses to AZD1222 COVID-19 vaccine. This table comes from immunoSEQ multiplex PCR, and its TCRdb copy is limited to in-frame clones, with some not included. The profile shows fewer than 120,000 clones, about nine tenths of them singletons. Specimen: peripheral blood, collected 28 days after the second AZD1222 dose. The TCR originated in an adult who received the AZD1222 COVID-19 vaccine. J is TRBJ2-5 and V is TRBV2; D is unresolved. The CDR3 DNA reads as TGTGCCAGCAGCGCAGAAGAGACCCAGTACTTC. Residues: CASSAEETQYF. The whole variable domain, remainder taken from reference TRBV2 and TRBJ2-5, is EPEVTQTPSHQVTQMGQEVILRCVPISNHLYFYWYRQILGQKVEFLVSFYNNEISEKSEIFDDQFSVERPDGSNFTLKIRSTKLEDSAMYFCASSAEETQYFGPGTRLLVL.